The source of this TCR beta chain is a study of blood T cell repertoires in COVID-19. TCRdb's table, derived via immunoSEQ multiplex PCR, lists solely in-frame clones and lacks some. The table lists about 250,000 clones, about 82% of them singletons. CDR1 and CDR2 (germline): SGHNT, YYREEE (reference sequence). The V end was cut by 4 bases, the J end by 2 bases, with 9 bases between. The CDR3 runs to 13 residues. The sequence was collected from a woman aged 80 or over with COVID-19, enrolled during active disease. The source material was peripheral blood. The rearrangement links TRBV5-4 to TRBJ1-1; unclear D gene. The CDR3 here is CASSLTGNTEAFF. In DNA, the CDR3 is TGTGCCAGCAGCCTCACGGGTAACACTGAAGCTTTCTTT.